Below, one T cell receptor (beta chain) is given with its context. As yet, its antigen is unknown. The data stem from a study of lymphopenia after photon versus proton radiotherapy. Study-wide results and caveats: Post-nadir TCR diversity decline inversely tracked overall survival among those who died. Photon-treated patients lost naive T cells and TCR diversity; proton-treated stayed stable. Oligoclonal CD8+ Temra expansion after nadir drove photon patients' diversity drop.

Some clones are missing from TCRdb's copy, which holds only in-frame ones; the method was immunoSEQ multiplex PCR. This table has tens of thousands of clones, about four fifths appearing once. V trimming: 1 base; J trimming: 2 bases; junction bases outside the gene matches: 3. There are 16 residues in the CDR3. Germline-derived CDR1 and CDR2 are SGHAT and FQDESV (reference sequence). This receptor was obtained from a man aged 60 to 69 with pancreatic cancer. The material was peripheral blood, obtained from a patient treated with proton-based radiotherapy. The chain is built from TRBV11-1 and TRBJ2-3; 10 positions agree with TRBD2. This chain's CDR3 is CASSLVLAGTTDTQYF. In DNA form, the CDR3 reads TGTGCCAGCAGCTTAGTACTAGCGGGGACCACAGATACGCAGTATTTT.